Below are 18 T cell receptor beta chains sequenced from a single sample in a study of T cell responses to AZD1222 COVID-19 vaccine. TCRdb's copy holds only in-frame clones and misses some; the assay was immunoSEQ multiplex PCR. The table lists about 120,000 clones, roughly 90% of them singletons. The sample here was peripheral blood, taken on day 0 of AZD1222 vaccination. The origin of the receptors is an adult in good health.

CDR3 sequence: CASKSDLLTGTTDTQYF. CDR3 bases: TGCGCCAGCAAGTCCGACCTGCTGACGGGGACCACAGATACGCAGTATTTT. The rearrangement joins TRBV23-1 to TRBJ2-3; either TRBD1 or TRBD2 may fit D (5 bases each). TRBV23-1 is labeled an ORF, and its function is uncertain. Trimming stripped 7 bases from V and 2 bases from J, with 22 bases between. The CDR3 is 17 amino acids.

This clone showed up just a few times. The rearrangement links TRBV3-1 (or the pseudogene TRBV3-2) to TRBJ1-2; TRBD1 aligns across 11 bases. Per the germline V gene, CDR1 is LGHDT and CDR2 is YNNKEL (reference sequence). With V trimmed by 4 bases and J by 5 bases, 12 bases remained unmatched. The CDR3 length is 17 residues. The CDR3 reads CASSLLGQGASGYGYTF. CDR3 nucleotides: TGTGCCAGCAGCCTCCTCGGACAGGGGGCGTCGGGATATGGCTACACCTTC.

V gene TRBV6-1 combines with J gene TRBJ1-5; D is possibly TRBD1 (5 bases). This CDR3 is 15 amino acids long. Trimming took off 2 bases at V and 6 bases at J, with 14 bases between the two ends. Germline lookup yields CDR1 MNHNS and CDR2 SASEGT. This chain's CDR3 is CASSERGEGAQPQHF. The CDR3 region has the DNA TGTGCCAGCAGTGAAAGGGGAGAAGGTGCTCAGCCCCAGCATTTT.

The V and J genes are TRBV30 and TRBJ2-3; D may be TRBD2 (6 bases). Trimming removed 1 base from V and 6 bases from J, with 14 bases in between. Germline-derived CDR1 and CDR2 are GTSNPN and SVGIG (reference sequence). CDR3 size: 14 residues. The CDR3 reads CAWSEVGGSDTQYF. CDR3 coding DNA: TGTGCCTGGAGTGAGGTTGGGGGGTCCGATACGCAGTATTTT.

The chain combines TRBV3-1 (or the pseudogene TRBV3-2) with TRBJ2-5; 9 bases agree with TRBD2. Germline V gene sequence: CDR1 LGHDT, CDR2 YNNKEL (reference sequence). The CDR3 contains 15 residues. The trim removed 4 bases at V and 4 bases at J, leaving 7 bases unmatched. CDR3: CASSRLAGSGETQYF. In nucleotides, the CDR3 is TGTGCCAGCAGCCGTCTAGCGGGGTCGGGAGAGACCCAGTACTTC.

The V call is TRBV30, the J call TRBJ1-2; the D is unclear. Trimming left V 4 bases short and J 14 bases short, with 17 bases between. The CDR3 length is 11 residues. From germline, CDR1 is GTSNPN and CDR2 SVGIG (reference sequence). The CDR3 region is CAWNLLLGHTF. The CDR3 nucleotides read TGTGCCTGGAACTTGTTATTAGGGCATACCTTC. Combining the CDR3 with reference TRBV30 and TRBJ1-2 gives the whole variable domain SQTIHQWPATLVQPVGSPLSLECTVEGTSNPNLYWYRQAAGRGLQLLFYSVGIGQISSEVPQNLSASRPQDRQFILSSKKLLLSDSGFYLCAWNLLLGHTFGSGTRLTVV.

This chain links TRBV2 with TRBJ2-3; D call uncertain. Per germline, CDR1 SNHLY and CDR2 FYNNEI. The V gene lost 3 bases and the J gene lost 3 bases, with 10 bases spanning the gap. This CDR3 region has 14 residues. For the CDR3, the DNA is TGTGCCAGCAGTGATAGGATAGTTACAGATACGCAGTATTTT. It encodes CASSDRIVTDTQYF.

The CDR3 region is CASSLEGGNNQPQHF. The CDR3 DNA reads TGTGCCAGCAGCTTAGAGGGGGGAAATAATCAGCCCCAGCATTTT. The chain combines TRBV7-6 with TRBJ1-5; D is possibly TRBD1 (6 bases). Germline V gene data show CDR1 as SGHVS and CDR2 as FNYEAQ. The length of the CDR3 is 15 residues. V was shortened by 1 base and J by 4 bases, with 11 bases between the two germline ends.

The rearrangement joins TRBV5-8 to TRBJ2-2; D uncertain. Germline V lookup: CDR1 SGHTS, CDR2 YDEGEE. The V end lost 4 bases, the J end lost 5 bases, and 21 bases lay between the germline ends. This CDR3 has 17 residues. The CDR3 is CASSQPDPGLGTGELFF. CDR3 DNA: TGTGCCAGCAGCCAACCCGACCCGGGCTTGGGGACCGGGGAGCTGTTTTTT.

This chain joins TRBV7-8 and TRBJ1-5; a weak D match, TRBD1 (6 bases). This CDR3 has 15 amino acids. V was trimmed by 5 bases and J by 2 bases, leaving 13 bases between them. Germline assignment: CDR1 SGHVS and CDR2 FQNEAQ. CDR3 residues: CASSVYRVGNQPQHF. Written as DNA, the CDR3 is TGTGCCAGCAGCGTTTACAGGGTTGGCAATCAGCCCCAGCATTTT.

The chain is built from TRBV5-4 and TRBJ1-6; 8 positions match TRBD1. This CDR3 spans 14 amino acids. Germline trimming cut 1 base from V and 7 bases from J; bases unmatched to any gene: 1. The germline V gene encodes CDR1 SGHNT and CDR2 YYREEE (reference sequence). DNA for the CDR3: TGTGCCAGCAGCTTGACAGGGGGAAATTCACCCCTCCACTTT. It specifies CASSLTGGNSPLHF.

This sequence joins TRBV9 and TRBJ2-1, with 7 bases identical to TRBD2. J lost 6 bases, V lost 0 bases, and 0 bases had no gene match. This CDR3 has 13 residues. The germline V gene has CDR1 SGDLS and CDR2 YYNGEE. Here the CDR3 reads CASSVGTSNEQFF. The CDR3, as DNA: TGTGCCAGCAGCGTAGGGACTAGCAATGAGCAGTTCTTC.

This clone occurred once. The J gene is TRBJ2-7, the V gene TRBV5-6; 7 nucleotides line up with TRBD1. The CDR3 extends over 12 amino acids. CDR1 and CDR2 from the germline V gene are SGHDT and YYEEEE. V shed 3 bases, J shed 5 bases, and the junction held 2 bases outside the gene matches. The CDR3 DNA follows: TGTGCCAGCAGCTGGGGGACAGACGAGCAGTACTTC. Translated: CASSWGTDEQYF.

The chain carries TRBV13 and TRBJ1-5; D might be TRBD1 (6 bases). This CDR3 is 15 amino acids long. Trimming shortened V by 5 bases and J by 4 bases, and 15 bases separated the two germline ends. Germline-derived CDR1 and CDR2 are PRHDT and FYEKMQ (reference sequence). CDR3 loop: CASSLTGNFNQPQHF. CDR3 nucleotide sequence: TGTGCCAGCAGCCTTACAGGGAACTTTAATCAGCCCCAGCATTTT.

The rearrangement joins TRBV7-3 to TRBJ1-2; no reliable D call. V lost 6 bases and J lost 8, with 19 bases in between. Germline V gives CDR1 SGHTA, CDR2 FQGTGA. The CDR3 loop spans 14 amino acids. The CDR3 here is CASSKQPTGRGYTF. CDR3 sequence (DNA): TGTGCCAGCAGTAAACAACCCACGGGCAGGGGCTACACCTTC.

The chain uses TRBV7-3 and TRBJ1-2; D is uncertain. Per germline, CDR1 SGHTA and CDR2 FQGTGA. V gave up 3 bases and J gave up 8 bases, with 10 bases separating them. This CDR3 has 12 amino acids. CDR3 loop: CASSLGGRGYTF. The CDR3, as DNA: TGTGCCAGCAGCTTGGGCGGGAGAGGCTACACCTTC.

The DNA of the CDR3 is TGTGCCAGCAGTTTAGGCGACGGGACTAGCGGGAGGGCCTACGAGCAGTACTTC. Amino acids: CASSLGDGTSGRAYEQYF. V and J are TRBV27 and TRBJ2-7; 16 nucleotides line up with TRBD2. The CDR3 runs 18 residues. Germline CDR1 and CDR2: MNHEY and SMNVEV (reference sequence). The V and J ends lost 2 bases and 2 bases, in that order; junction bases with no gene match: 6.

The chain couples TRBV13 to TRBJ1-5; no clear D. The V gene's germline CDR1 is PRHDT and CDR2 FYEKMQ (reference sequence). CDR3 length equals 13 residues. V was trimmed by 0 bases and J by 7 bases, leaving 7 bases between them. The CDR3 loop reads CASSLGSVQPQHF. The CDR3 nucleotides read TGTGCCAGCAGCTTAGGTTCGGTGCAGCCCCAGCATTTT. Full variable domain (missing parts from reference TRBV13 and TRBJ1-5): AAGVIQSPRHLIKEKRETATLKCYPIPRHDTVYWYQQGPGQDPQFLISFYEKMQSDKGSIPDRFSAQQFSDYHSELNMSSLELGDSALYFCASSLGSVQPQHFGDGTRLSIL.